Sequencing of this T cell receptor beta chain was carried out in a study of glioma-infiltrating T cells. Germline CDR1 and CDR2: MNHGY and SVAAGI. The germline V and J ends were trimmed by 3 bases and 4 bases, with 9 bases remaining between them. The CDR3 extends over 13 amino acids. With regard to this clonotype: No conserved phenylalanine or tryptophan is present at the end of the CDR3, so a read error is the likely explanation.

Amplification of TCR alpha and beta CDR3 regions from RNA used iRepertoire nested multiplex PCR. MiXCR was run by TCRdb on the multiplex PCR reads, yielding one entry per CDR3 protein. The profile covers approximately 120,000 distinct CDR3 sequences, with 25% appearing a single time and roughly 37% taken by the ten largest. The chain recombines TRBV6-9 with TRBJ1-1; D might be TRBD1 (6 bases). Sequenced: glioma tissue, nonneoplastic brain tissue, or PBMCs (not recorded which). The clonotype was recovered from a human donor with low-grade glioma or glioblastoma, undergoing nonglioma brain surgery, or in good health (not recorded which). CDR3: CASSYKGGTEAFL. The CDR3 DNA follows: TGTGCCAGCAGTTACAAGGGGGGCACTGAAGCTTTCCTT.